This section outlines one TCR beta chain sequence together with its context. Unmatched junction bases numbered 6, after V lost 0 bases and J lost 0 bases. The CDR3 runs 18 residues. Per germline, CDR1 SGHRS and CDR2 YFSETQ. TCRdb processed the RT-PCR reads anew with MiXCR; each CDR3 protein has one entry. The sample records almost 700,000 distinct CDR3 sequences, about 14% being singletons. This clonotype originated in a female donor in good health, serving as a healthy control. The sequencing input was memory CD4+ T cells from blood. The rearrangement joins TRBV5-1 to TRBJ2-1; 10 nucleotides line up with TRBD1. The CDR3 region is CASSLGGGQGSSYNEQFF. The CDR3 DNA sequence: TGCGCCAGCAGCTTGGGTGGGGGACAGGGGAGCTCCTACAATGAGCAGTTCTTC. The full variable domain, completed using reference TRBV5-1 and TRBJ2-1, is KAGVTQTPRYLIKTRGQQVTLSCSPISGHRSVSWYQQTPGQGLQFLFEYFSETQRNKGNFPGRFSGRQFSNSRSEMNVSTLELGDSALYLCASSLGGGQGSSYNEQFFGPGTRLTVL.